These 22 T cell receptor beta chains share one sample of origin, sequenced in a study of T cell responses to AZD1222 COVID-19 vaccine. Generated by immunoSEQ multiplex PCR, the TCRdb table keeps only in-frame clones and is missing some. Found here are 110,000 or so clones, roughly nine tenths of them singletons; the top ten hold around 7%. This specimen consisted of peripheral blood, obtained on day 0 of AZD1222 vaccination. These receptors were collected from an adult in good health.

The chain has TRBV6-2 or TRBV6-3 and TRBJ1-5; D gene ambiguous. Germline CDR1 is MNHEY and CDR2 is SVGEGT. V gave up 5 bases and J gave up 1 base, with 9 bases separating them. CDR3 length: 14 amino acids. The DNA of the CDR3 is TGTGCCAGCAGTCAATCCTTGAGCAATCAGCCCCAGCATTTT. As protein: CASSQSLSNQPQHF.

The chain has TRBV5-8 and TRBJ1-2, with 8 bases that match TRBD1. J gave up 4 bases and V 4 bases, and 9 bases lay outside the gene matches. This CDR3 comprises 15 residues. The germline CDR1 and CDR2 sequences are SGHTS and YDEGEE. The CDR3 protein is CASSHNRGIFYGYTF. The CDR3, as DNA: TGTGCCAGCAGCCATAACAGGGGGATCTTCTATGGCTACACCTTC.

The chain has TRBV10-2 and TRBJ1-1; the D gene is possibly TRBD1 (6 bases). Germline CDR1 WSHSY, CDR2 SAAADI. The V end lost 7 bases, the J end lost 0 bases, and 9 bases lay between the germline ends. CDR3 size: 13 residues. The CDR3 DNA sequence: TGCGCCAGCATGGGACATTTGAACACTGAAGCTTTCTTT. This codes for CASMGHLNTEAFF.

This sequence joins TRBV2 and TRBJ1-2; D possibly corresponds to TRBD1 (6 bases). CDR3 size: 13 residues. Trimming cost V 6 bases and J 8 bases, with 16 bases left between them. The V gene's germline CDR1 is SNHLY and CDR2 FYNNEI. The CDR3 spells CASSENRVSGYTF. CDR3 coding DNA: TGTGCCAGCAGCGAGAACAGGGTTTCGGGCTACACCTTC.

The rearrangement joins TRBV7-2 to TRBJ2-7; TRBD1 matches 8 bases. The CDR3 has 15 residues. The J segment lost 3 bases and the V segment lost 2 bases, leaving 6 bases of the junction unmatched. CDR1 is SGHTA and CDR2 is FQGNSA in the germline V gene. The CDR3 DNA sequence: TGTGCCAGCAGCTTAATGGGGACAGGTTTCTACGAGCAGTACTTC. Its protein product is CASSLMGTGFYEQYF.

This clone was recorded once. A read error may account for a junction end that differs from germline. The chain combines TRBV7-2 with TRBJ1-1; unclear D gene. The CDR3 is made up of 13 amino acids. The germline V gene has CDR1 SGHTA and CDR2 FQGNSA. In nucleotides, the CDR3 is TGTGCCAGCAGTTTAGGATACTACACTGAAGCTTTCTTT. Translated, it gives CASSLGYYTEAFF.

V is TRBV7-2 and J is TRBJ1-2, with D uncertain. V was clipped by 0 bases and J by 2 bases, with 10 bases between them. The CDR3 has 15 amino acids. Germline-derived CDR1 and CDR2 are SGHTA and FQGNSA. CDR3 residues: CASSLALRENYGYTF. In DNA, the CDR3 is TGTGCCAGCAGCTTAGCGTTGCGGGAGAACTATGGCTACACCTTC. The full variable domain, its missing parts supplied by reference TRBV7-2 and TRBJ1-2, is GAGVSQSPSNKVTEKGKDVELRCDPISGHTALYWYRQSLGQGLEFLIYFQGNSAPDKSGLPSDRFSAERTGGSVSTLTIQRTQQEDSAVYLCASSLALRENYGYTFGSGTRLTVV.

The J gene is TRBJ2-5, the V gene TRBV29-1; 12 bases map to TRBD1. Germline CDR1 reads SQVTM; CDR2 reads ANQGSEA. This CDR3 contains 14 residues. V gave up 7 bases and J gave up 5 bases; unmatched junction bases: 8. CDR3 loop: CSGTGTGGRETQYF. CDR3 sequence (DNA): TGCAGCGGTACCGGGACAGGGGGCCGGGAGACCCAGTACTTC.

The CDR3 reads CSVEGTATNTGELFF. Here the CDR3 DNA reads TGCAGCGTTGAAGGGACAGCTACGAACACCGGGGAGCTGTTTTTT. V is TRBV29-1 and J is TRBJ2-2; a possible D gene is TRBD1 (6 bases). Germline-derived CDR1 and CDR2 are SQVTM and ANQGSEA. The CDR3 spans 15 residues. Deletions cut 1 base from V and 0 bases from J, with 9 bases between.

V gene TRBV3-1 (or the pseudogene TRBV3-2) combines with J gene TRBJ1-1; D is possibly TRBD1 (5 bases). V lost 5 bases, J lost 4 bases, and 11 bases lay in between. This CDR3 is 13 amino acids long. Germline V gene sequence: CDR1 LGHDT, CDR2 YNNKEL (reference sequence). CDR3 in DNA: TGTGCCAGCAGCAACGGGGCGGGCACTGAAGCTTTCTTT. Its protein is CASSNGAGTEAFF.

The DNA of the CDR3 is TGTGCCAGTAGTGTGTCCGCCTATGGCTACACCTTC. It specifies CASSVSAYGYTF. V is TRBV19 and J is TRBJ1-2; D unresolved. This CDR3 spans 12 amino acids. Germline V gene sequence: CDR1 LNHDA, CDR2 SQIVND (reference sequence). Deletions cut 5 bases from V and 4 bases from J, with 8 bases between.

This sequence joins TRBV21-1 and TRBJ2-3; TRBD1 is taken as the D call from the table, unchecked against the DNA. TRBV21-1 is assigned pseudogene status. The CDR3 covers 16 residues. The CDR3 coding sequence is TGTGCCAGCAGCTCCGACAGGAATACTAGCACAGATACGCAGTATTTT. As protein: CASSSDRNTSTDTQYF.

The chain joins TRBV7-2 to TRBJ2-1, with 8 bases lining up with TRBD2. Losses at the gene ends were 5 bases for V and 6 bases for J; bases not matched to a gene: 9. Germline V gives CDR1 SGHTA, CDR2 FQGNSA. The CDR3 contains 15 residues. CDR3 in amino acids: CASSPLTGGLNEQFF. The CDR3 DNA is TGTGCCAGCAGCCCCCTAACGGGGGGGCTCAATGAGCAGTTCTTC.

V and J are TRBV4-3 and TRBJ1-6, with D possibly matching TRBD1 (6 bases). The CDR3 has 15 residues. CDR1 and CDR2 (germline): LGHNA, YSLEER. Between the trimmed V and J ends, which lost 0 bases and 9 bases, there was a span of 12 bases. The CDR3 region is CASSQDWQGRSPLHF. The CDR3 coding sequence is TGCGCCAGCAGCCAAGATTGGCAGGGGCGTTCACCCCTCCACTTT.

The chain carries TRBV10-3 and TRBJ1-5, with D perhaps TRBD1 (6 bases). CDR1 is ENHRY and CDR2 is SYGVKD in the germline V gene. Between the trimmed V and J ends, which lost 8 bases and 1 base, there was a span of 15 bases. The CDR3 consists of 15 residues. CDR3 in amino acids: CAIRGAGASNQPQHF. The CDR3 DNA follows: TGTGCCATCCGGGGGGCGGGGGCGAGCAATCAGCCCCAGCATTTT.

The DNA for the CDR3 is TGTGCCACCTCGATGTACGGGCGGGAGGGTTCATACAATGAGCAGTTCTTC. As protein: CATSMYGREGSYNEQFF. V gene TRBV15 combines with J gene TRBJ2-1; 9 bases are a match to TRBD2. The CDR3 covers 17 residues. V lost 8 bases and J lost 4; bases outside the gene matches: 15. CDR1 and CDR2 from the germline V gene are LNHNV and YYDKDF (reference sequence). The complete variable domain, with remaining parts taken from reference TRBV15 and TRBJ2-1, reads DAMVIQNPRYQVTQFGKPVTLSCSQTLNHNVMYWYQQKSSQAPKLLFHYYDKDFNNEADTPDNFQSRRPNTSFCFLDIRSPGLGDTAMYLCATSMYGREGSYNEQFFGPGTRLTVL.

This rearrangement joins TRBV19 to TRBJ1-4, with 7 bases aligning to TRBD1. From germline, CDR1 is LNHDA and CDR2 SQIVND (reference sequence). V gave up 6 bases and J gave up 5 bases; unmatched junction bases: 6. This CDR3 is 14 amino acids long. The CDR3 DNA reads as TGTGCCAGTAGCGCCGGACAGGAAAATGAAAAACTGTTTTTT. Protein product: CASSAGQENEKLFF.

The chain's CDR3 is CASSPVGSRSAEKLFF. CDR3 sequence (DNA): TGTGCCAGCAGCCCCGTAGGTTCCCGCTCGGCTGAAAAACTGTTTTTT. The genes are TRBV4-2 and TRBJ1-4; D is unresolved. From germline, CDR1 is LGHNA and CDR2 YNFKEQ. The CDR3 covers 16 residues. With 4 bases removed from V and 7 bases from J, the gap between germline ends came to 19 bases.

The rearrangement uses TRBV27 and TRBJ2-7; 7 positions agree with TRBD2. J gave up 0 bases and V 4 bases, and 3 bases lay outside the gene matches. The CDR3 has 14 residues. The germline gives CDR1 MNHEY, CDR2 SMNVEV (reference sequence). CDR3 amino acids: CASSWRENSYEQYF. The CDR3 DNA reads as TGTGCCAGCAGTTGGCGGGAGAACTCCTACGAGCAGTACTTC.

The J gene is TRBJ1-1, the V gene TRBV27; no clear D. V was cut by 8 bases and J by 6 bases, with 10 bases left in between. The CDR3 is made up of 11 amino acids. Per the germline V gene, CDR1 is MNHEY and CDR2 is SMNVEV (reference sequence). The DNA of the CDR3 is TGTGCCAGCCGGGGTAGGGCTGAAGCTTTCTTT. This sequence encodes CASRGRAEAFF.

This sequence joins TRBV6-5 and TRBJ1-5, with D unclear. The germline V gene encodes CDR1 MNHEY and CDR2 SVGAGI. V was cut by 2 bases and J by 0 bases, with 8 bases left in between. The CDR3 runs 15 residues. The CDR3 region is CASSYNRLSNQPQHF. Here the CDR3 DNA reads TGTGCCAGCAGTTACAACAGACTTAGCAATCAGCCCCAGCATTTT.

This clone was counted a few times. V is TRBV5-1 and J is TRBJ2-2; D is unresolved. The CDR3 extends over 14 amino acids. Germline lookup yields CDR1 SGHRS and CDR2 YFSETQ. The V end lost 0 bases, the J end lost 1 base, and 4 bases lay between the germline ends. The CDR3 here is CASSLDGNTGELFF. CDR3 coding DNA: TGCGCCAGCAGCTTGGATGGGAACACCGGGGAGCTGTTTTTT.